This T cell receptor (beta chain) was identified in a study of blood T cell repertoires in COVID-19. The CDR3 runs to 14 residues. J was trimmed by 8 bases and V by 3 bases; bases with no gene match: 4. Germline CDR1 and CDR2: KGHDR and SFDVKD. Repertoires were generated with immunoSEQ multiplex PCR, while TCRdb's copy carries only in-frame clones and drops some. This table holds 200,000 to 300,000 clones, approximately 78% found once. The chain joins TRBV24-1 to TRBJ1-4, with TRBD1 matching 8 bases. The receptor comes from a woman aged 18-30 years with acute or convalescent COVID-19. Material for sequencing was peripheral blood. The CDR3 spells CATSDRRQGEKLFF. The CDR3, as DNA: TGTGCCACCAGTGATCGTCGACAGGGGGAAAAACTGTTTTTT.